Sequencing of this TCR beta chain was carried out in a study of cytomegalovirus exposure and HLA in healthy donors. Overall study results and limits: In the roughly 130 validation repertoires, a later analysis found that first-cohort TCR clusters tended to co-occur.

Only in-frame clones appear in the TCRdb table, and some are missing; sequencing was by immunoSEQ multiplex PCR. In the table there are about 200,000 clones, approximately 86% of which are singletons. CDR3 length: 14 amino acids. Germline-derived CDR1 and CDR2 are MNHNS and SASEGT. Trimming stripped 1 base from V and 5 bases from J, with 11 bases between. This clone was seen a few times. Its antigen remains unknown. The sequence came from a woman aged 18-29 years in good health and CMV-seronegative. This chain uses TRBV6-1 with TRBJ2-5, with D possibly matching TRBD1 (5 bases). Material: PBMCs. The CDR3 DNA follows: TGTGCCAGCAGTGAAGGGTCAGGGCACGAGACCCAGTACTTC. Translation: CASSEGSGHETQYF.